Here is one TCR beta chain with its context. Antigen: not known. The CDR3 length is 16 residues. Per the germline V gene, CDR1 is MNHEY and CDR2 is SMNVEV (reference sequence). V gave up 5 bases and J gave up 6 bases; unmatched junction bases: 13. PCR was performed using 60 Vbeta and 13 Jbeta primers. Sequencing was performed with immunoSEQ multiplex PCR; in TCRdb, only in-frame clones are kept and a portion is missing. Of roughly 120,000 clones listed, around 69% were seen once; the top ten hold 15% to 20%. These data are taken from a study of cytomegalovirus exposure and HLA in healthy donors. Study-wide results and caveats: Being indistinguishable, some V segments were excluded, TRBV6-2 and TRBV6-3 among them.

This chain links TRBV27 with TRBJ2-7; 10 bases match TRBD1. Sequenced sample: PBMCs. The sequence derives from a man in his fifties or sixties in good health and CMV-seropositive. DNA for the CDR3: TGTGCCAGCAGTCTCTCCCCCGGGACAGGGGAACGCGAGCAGTACTTC. Amino acids: CASSLSPGTGEREQYF.